This T cell receptor (beta chain) was retrieved from a study of cytomegalovirus exposure and HLA in healthy donors. Study observations and caveats: The later analysis indicated that the majority of CMV-associated TCR beta chains appeared HLA-restricted. Trimming of TCR beta V- and J-genes showed a link, identified in a later analysis, to a missense DCLRE1C variant. Cytomegalovirus-associated TCR beta chains were listed, numbering some 170. Upon later analysis, HLA-associated TCR beta chains proved more clonally expanded than other, equally common chains.

CDR3 length: 16 amino acids. V gave up 0 bases and J gave up 3 bases; unmatched junction bases: 7. Germline V CDR1 and CDR2: MNHEY, SMNVEV (reference sequence). The PCR contained 60 Vbeta and 13 Jbeta primers. Data came from immunoSEQ multiplex PCR; TCRdb stores just in-frame clones and leaves some out. The specimen's table records 200,000 or so clones. A remark on this clone: Its specificity is unknown.

The TCR originated in a boy aged 5-17 years in good health and CMV-seronegative. The specimen sequenced was PBMCs. This rearrangement joins TRBV27 to TRBJ1-1; 7 nucleotides match TRBD1. The CDR3 spells CASSLSSDRVDTEAFF. CDR3 DNA sequence: TGTGCCAGCAGTTTATCGTCCGACAGGGTGGACACTGAAGCTTTCTTT.